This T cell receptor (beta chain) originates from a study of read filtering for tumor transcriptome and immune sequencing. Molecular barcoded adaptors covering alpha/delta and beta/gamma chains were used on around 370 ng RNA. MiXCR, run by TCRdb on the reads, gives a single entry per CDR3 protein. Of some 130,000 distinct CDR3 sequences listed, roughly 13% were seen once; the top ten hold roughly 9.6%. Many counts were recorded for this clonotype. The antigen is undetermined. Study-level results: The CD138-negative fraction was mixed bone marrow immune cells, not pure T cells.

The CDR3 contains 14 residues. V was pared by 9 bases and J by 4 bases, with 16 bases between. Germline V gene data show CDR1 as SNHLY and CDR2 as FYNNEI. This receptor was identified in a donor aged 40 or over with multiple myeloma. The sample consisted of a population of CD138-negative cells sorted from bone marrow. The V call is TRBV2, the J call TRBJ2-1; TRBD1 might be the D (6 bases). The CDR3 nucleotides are TGTGCCAGTTCCTCCTTGGGACAATACAATGAGCAGTTCTTC. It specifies CASSSLGQYNEQFF.